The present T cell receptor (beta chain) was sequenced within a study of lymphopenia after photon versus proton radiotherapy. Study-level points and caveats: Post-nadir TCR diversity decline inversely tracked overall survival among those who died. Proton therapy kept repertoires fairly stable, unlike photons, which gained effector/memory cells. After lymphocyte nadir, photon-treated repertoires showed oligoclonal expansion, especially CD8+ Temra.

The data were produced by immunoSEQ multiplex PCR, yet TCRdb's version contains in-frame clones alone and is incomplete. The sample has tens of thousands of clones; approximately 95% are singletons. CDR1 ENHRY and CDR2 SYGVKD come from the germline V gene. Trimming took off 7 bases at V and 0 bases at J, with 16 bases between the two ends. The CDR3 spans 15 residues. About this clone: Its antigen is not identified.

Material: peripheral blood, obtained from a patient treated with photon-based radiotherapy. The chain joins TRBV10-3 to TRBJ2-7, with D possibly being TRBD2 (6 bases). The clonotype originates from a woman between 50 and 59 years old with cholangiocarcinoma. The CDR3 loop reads CAIKEDAGPSYEQYF. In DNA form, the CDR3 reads TGTGCCATCAAAGAGGACGCGGGGCCCTCCTACGAGCAGTACTTC.